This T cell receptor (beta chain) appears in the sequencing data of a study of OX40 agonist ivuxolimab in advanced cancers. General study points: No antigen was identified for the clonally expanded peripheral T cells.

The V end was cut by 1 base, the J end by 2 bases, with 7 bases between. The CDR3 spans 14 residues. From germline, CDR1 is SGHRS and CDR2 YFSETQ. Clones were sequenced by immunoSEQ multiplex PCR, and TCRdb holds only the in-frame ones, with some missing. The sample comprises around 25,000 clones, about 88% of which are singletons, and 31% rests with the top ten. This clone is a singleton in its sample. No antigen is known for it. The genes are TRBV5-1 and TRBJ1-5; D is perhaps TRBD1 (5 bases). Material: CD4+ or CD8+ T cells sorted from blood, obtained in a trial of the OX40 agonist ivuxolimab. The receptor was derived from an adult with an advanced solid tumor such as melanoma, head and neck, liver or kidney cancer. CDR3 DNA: TGCGCCAGCAGCTTGTCAGGGCGCAATCAGCCCCAGCATTTT. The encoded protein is CASSLSGRNQPQHF.